These 22 T cell receptor beta chains came from one sample sequenced in a study of blood T cell repertoires in COVID-19. Clones were read by immunoSEQ multiplex PCR, and TCRdb kept only the in-frame ones, dropping some. Seen here are around 88,000 clones, 81% observed once, and the top ten hold around 10%. The material sequenced was peripheral blood. Receptor source: an elderly woman with acute or convalescent COVID-19.

This rearrangement joins TRBV18 to TRBJ1-4; D unclear. V shed 3 bases and J shed 3 bases, with 8 bases lying between them. The germline gives CDR1 KGHSH, CDR2 LQKENI. The CDR3 extends over 14 amino acids. CDR3 in amino acids: CASSPGVPNEKLFF. For the CDR3, the DNA is TGTGCCAGCTCACCCGGGGTCCCTAATGAAAAACTGTTTTTT.

The chain uses TRBV5-4 and TRBJ2-5, with TRBD1 matching 7 bases. The CDR3 is 15 amino acids. Germline V gene lookup returns CDR1 SGHNT and CDR2 YYREEE (reference sequence). The V gene end was trimmed by 4 bases and the J gene end by 6 bases; junction bases not matched to a gene: 12. As DNA, the CDR3 is TGTGCCAGCAGCCTCGAGACAGGGAAAGTGAAGACCCAGTACTTC. Translating gives CASSLETGKVKTQYF.

J is TRBJ1-4 and V is TRBV7-2, with a weak D call TRBD1 (6 bases). The germline V gene encodes CDR1 SGHTA and CDR2 FQGNSA. V lost 1 base and J 2 bases, leaving 8 bases between the germline ends. The CDR3 runs 15 residues. The CDR3 region is CASSLGQGTNEKLFF. CDR3 sequence (DNA): TGTGCCAGCAGCTTAGGGCAGGGGACTAATGAAAAACTGTTTTTT.

This chain links TRBV19 with TRBJ2-5; possibly TRBD2 for D (6 bases). Germline assignment: CDR1 LNHDA and CDR2 SQIVND (reference sequence). There are 13 residues in the CDR3. V dropped 3 bases and J dropped 7 bases, with 12 bases sitting between them. The CDR3 sequence is CASSIGTEGTQYF. DNA of the CDR3: TGTGCCAGTAGTATTGGGACGGAGGGGACCCAGTACTTC.

The chain is built from TRBV5-1 and TRBJ2-5; 9 bases fit TRBD1. Trimming took 0 bases from V and 4 from J; bases not matched to a gene: 10. Germline-derived CDR1 and CDR2 are SGHRS and YFSETQ. The CDR3 runs 17 residues. CDR3 loop: CASSLGQGETFLETQYF. CDR3 nucleotide sequence: TGCGCCAGCAGCTTGGGACAGGGGGAAACCTTTTTAGAGACCCAGTACTTC.

The rearrangement links TRBV5-1 to TRBJ2-2; possibly TRBD2 for D (7 bases). In germline, CDR1 is SGHRS, CDR2 YFSETQ. The CDR3 is made up of 16 amino acids. Between the trimmed V and J ends, which lost 4 bases and 0 bases, there was a span of 13 bases. The CDR3 coding sequence is TGCGCCAGCAGCCCGCGGGGGACAACGAACACCGGGGAGCTGTTTTTT. It is translated as CASSPRGTTNTGELFF.

Turning to this clone: Different DNA sequences within this sample yield the same CDR3. The V call is TRBV5-1, the J call TRBJ1-4; TRBD1 agrees at 7 bases. V was pared by 1 base and J by 7 bases, with 4 bases of the junction left unmatched. CDR3 length equals 14 residues. In germline, CDR1 is SGHRS, CDR2 YFSETQ. CDR3 sequence (DNA): TGCGCCAGCAGCTTGCAGGGGGGTAGTGAAAAACTGTTTTTT. It yields the protein CASSLQGGSEKLFF.

This clone appeared many times. The chain is built from TRBV5-4 and TRBJ2-7; 7 bases line up with TRBD1. The CDR3 covers 12 residues. V lost 4 bases and J lost 12; bases outside the gene matches: 10. Germline loops: CDR1 SGHNT, CDR2 YYREEE (reference sequence). CDR3 sequence (DNA): TGTGCCAGCAGCCTGAGACCGGGACAGTGGTACTTC. It specifies CASSLRPGQWYF.

This chain connects TRBV21-1 to TRBJ1-2; the tabulated D call, TRBD1, remains unverified against the DNA. TRBV21-1 corresponds to a pseudogene. CDR3 length: 18 amino acids. CDR3 nucleotides: TGTGCCAGCAGCAAAGCGCTTTACGGAGACAGGTTCCACTATGGCTACACCTTC. Its protein is CASSKALYGDRFHYGYTF.

This chain joins TRBV11-2 and TRBJ2-1; 9 nucleotides line up with TRBD1. The CDR3 is 13 residues long. The germline V gene has CDR1 SGHAT and CDR2 FQNNGV. V was pared by 7 bases and J by 11 bases, with 9 bases of the junction left unmatched. CDR3 nucleotides: TGTGCCAGCATCATGGGACAGGGTGGTAAGCAGTTCTTC. Protein: CASIMGQGGKQFF. Drawing the rest from reference TRBV11-2 and TRBJ2-1, the complete variable domain is EAGVAQSPRYKIIEKRQSVAFWCNPISGHATLYWYQQILGQGPKLLIQFQNNGVVDDSQLPKDRFSAERLKGVDSTLKIQPAKLEDSAVYLCASIMGQGGKQFFGPGTRLTVL.

This rearrangement joins TRBV28 to TRBJ1-1; D perhaps matches TRBD1 (6 bases). The germline V gene encodes CDR1 MDHEN and CDR2 SYDVKM. Trimming cost V 6 bases and J 8 bases, with 10 bases left between them. CDR3 length: 11 amino acids. CDR3 nucleotides: TGTGCCAGCAGGGCCGACAGGGAAGCTTTCTTT. Its translation is CASRADREAFF.

This clone appeared once. The chain employs TRBV5-6 and TRBJ2-5; 13 nucleotides line up with TRBD2. Germline V lookup: CDR1 SGHDT, CDR2 YYEEEE. The CDR3 is 17 amino acids. V lost 1 base to trimming and J lost 5 bases; unmatched junction nucleotides: 8. The CDR3 bases are TGTGCCAGCAGCTTGAGTACTAGCGGGGGGGCCTTGGAGACCCAGTACTTC. This encodes CASSLSTSGGALETQYF. Looking up the rest from reference TRBV5-6 and TRBJ2-5 gives the full variable domain: DAGVTQSPTHLIKTRGQQVTLRCSPKSGHDTVSWYQQALGQGPQFIFQYYEEEERQRGNFPDRFSGHQFPNYSSELNVNALLLGDSALYLCASSLSTSGGALETQYFGPGTRLLVL.

This sequence joins TRBV6-5 and TRBJ1-4; 7 bases agree with TRBD1. The trim removed 5 bases at V and 5 bases at J, leaving 8 bases unmatched. This CDR3 contains 15 residues. CDR1 and CDR2 from the germline V gene are MNHEY and SVGAGI. CDR3 bases: TGTGCCAGCAGTCTGCAGGGGGGTTTCAATGAAAAACTGTTTTTT. Protein: CASSLQGGFNEKLFF.

The chain links TRBV5-1 to TRBJ1-1; perhaps TRBD1 as D (5 bases). The V and J ends lost 0 bases and 4 bases respectively, with 19 bases between them. The CDR3 extends over 17 amino acids. Looked up from germline, CDR1 is SGHRS and CDR2 is YFSETQ. The CDR3 DNA sequence: TGCGCCAGCAGCTTGGTCGGGGCACGGGACTACTCCACTGAAGCTTTCTTT. This encodes CASSLVGARDYSTEAFF. The variable domain in full, with the rest retrieved from reference TRBV5-1 and TRBJ1-1, is KAGVTQTPRYLIKTRGQQVTLSCSPISGHRSVSWYQQTPGQGLQFLFEYFSETQRNKGNFPGRFSGRQFSNSRSEMNVSTLELGDSALYLCASSLVGARDYSTEAFFGQGTRLTVV.

This clone was picked up one time. Additional DNA sequences in this sample encode the identical CDR3. V usage is TRBV11-3 and J usage is TRBJ1-1, with a possible D match to TRBD1 (5 bases). Germline CDR1 is SGHNT and CDR2 is YENEEA. The CDR3 has 13 amino acids. The V gene lost 4 bases and the J gene lost 1 base, with 7 bases spanning the gap. The CDR3 is CASSSQGNTEAFF. CDR3 bases: TGTGCCAGCAGCTCTCAGGGGAACACTGAAGCTTTCTTT.

CDR3 in amino acids: CASSLGRVSDTQYF. DNA for the CDR3: TGCGCCAGCAGCTTGGGGCGGGTATCAGATACGCAGTATTTT. This chain uses TRBV5-1 with TRBJ2-3; a weak D match, TRBD2 (5 bases). Germline CDR1 reads SGHRS; CDR2 reads YFSETQ. This CDR3 is 14 amino acids long. Trimming took 0 bases from V and 4 from J, leaving 9 bases between them.

The chain couples TRBV5-1 to TRBJ1-1; the D gene is possibly TRBD1 (5 bases). The CDR3 loop spans 15 amino acids. Trimming pared 0 bases from V and 11 bases from J, leaving 20 bases between. Per germline, CDR1 SGHRS and CDR2 YFSETQ. The CDR3 coding sequence is TGCGCCAGCAGCTTGGGGCAGGGAACCTTCCTTCAGGCTTTCTTT. Translated, it gives CASSLGQGTFLQAFF. Full variable domain (remainder filled in from reference TRBV5-1 and TRBJ1-1): KAGVTQTPRYLIKTRGQQVTLSCSPISGHRSVSWYQQTPGQGLQFLFEYFSETQRNKGNFPGRFSGRQFSNSRSEMNVSTLELGDSALYLCASSLGQGTFLQAFFGQGTRLTVV.

This sequence joins TRBV19 and TRBJ1-6; D may be TRBD1 (6 bases). V was trimmed by 3 bases and J by 7 bases, leaving 13 bases between them. Germline CDR1 LNHDA, CDR2 SQIVND (reference sequence). This CDR3 spans 15 amino acids. CDR3 DNA: TGTGCCAGTAGTATTCCCGACAGGCCGAATTCACCCCTCCACTTT. It is translated as CASSIPDRPNSPLHF.

The chain links TRBV15 to TRBJ2-6; 8 bases are a match to TRBD1. From germline, CDR1 is LNHNV and CDR2 YYDKDF (reference sequence). Losses at the gene ends were 0 bases for V and 0 bases for J; bases not matched to a gene: 13. The CDR3 extends over 21 amino acids. The CDR3 spells CATSRDLRSTGVYSGANVLTF. The CDR3 nucleotides read TGTGCCACCAGCAGAGATTTGAGGTCGACAGGGGTTTACTCTGGGGCCAACGTCCTGACTTTC.

This sequence joins TRBV28 and TRBJ1-5; D is uncertain. CDR3 size: 16 residues. V shed 2 bases and J shed 5 bases, with 16 bases lying between them. From germline, CDR1 is MDHEN and CDR2 SYDVKM. The chain's CDR3 is CASSLSGQFPDQPQHF. In nucleotides, the CDR3 is TGTGCCAGCAGTTTAAGTGGGCAGTTCCCAGATCAGCCCCAGCATTTT.

This rearrangement joins TRBV28 to TRBJ1-5, with D perhaps matching TRBD1 (5 bases). V shed 8 bases and J shed 3 bases, with 14 bases lying between them. Germline CDR1 and CDR2: MDHEN and SYDVKM. The CDR3 spans 14 residues. CDR3 in amino acids: CASGGHSPNQPQHF. CDR3 coding DNA: TGTGCCAGCGGTGGACACAGTCCCAATCAGCCCCAGCATTTT.

This chain uses TRBV7-2 with TRBJ2-1, with a tentative D call TRBD2 (6 bases). Trimming stripped 5 bases from V and 0 bases from J, with 8 bases between. This CDR3 contains 14 residues. From germline, CDR1 is SGHTA and CDR2 FQGNSA. CDR3 sequence (DNA): TGTGCCAGCAGCCCCGGGGGCTCCTACAATGAGCAGTTCTTC. Its translation: CASSPGGSYNEQFF.